The 29 T cell receptor beta chains below all came from one sample that was sequenced in a study of T-cell reconstitution after alpha-beta-depleted transplantation in children. Unique molecular identifiers were used to barcode this TCRbeta library. TCRdb re-analysed the PCR reads in MiXCR, keeping a single row per CDR3 protein. The profile shows about 540,000 distinct CDR3 sequences, about 18% of them singletons. Sample: PBMCs from the stem cell graft donor, taken from the stem cell graft. These receptors came from a human donor who donated a stem cell graft to a child with acute lymphoblastic leukemia.

This clonotype was detected a few times. The chain joins TRBV12-3 or TRBV12-4 to TRBJ2-2; 7 bases align to TRBD2. V shed 7 bases and J 4 bases; nucleotides not matched to a gene: 6. CDR3 size: 14 residues. CDR3 in DNA: TGTGCCAGCAAAAGGGAGGGTTTCACCGGGGAGCTGTTTTTT. This encodes CASKREGFTGELFF.

This clonotype has more than one count but fewer than ten. The rearrangement joins TRBV5-6 to TRBJ1-5; D might be TRBD1 (5 bases). This CDR3 spans 18 amino acids. CDR1 is SGHDT and CDR2 is YYEEEE in the germline V gene. Trimming cost V 0 bases and J 0 bases, with 16 bases left between them. This CDR3 reads CASSLATGTIYSNQPQHF. In DNA form, the CDR3 reads TGTGCCAGCAGCTTGGCTACCGGGACGATTTATAGCAATCAGCCCCAGCATTTT. Full variable domain (remainder filled in from reference TRBV5-6 and TRBJ1-5): DAGVTQSPTHLIKTRGQQVTLRCSPKSGHDTVSWYQQALGQGPQFIFQYYEEEERQRGNFPDRFSGHQFPNYSSELNVNALLLGDSALYLCASSLATGTIYSNQPQHFGDGTRLSIL.

The chain is built from TRBV29-1 and TRBJ2-1; 16 bases agree with TRBD2. CDR1 and CDR2 from the germline V gene are SQVTM and ANQGSEA. The trim removed 3 bases at V and 4 bases at J, leaving 3 bases unmatched. This CDR3 is 16 amino acids long. The CDR3 nucleotides are TGCAGCGTTGACGGGACTAGCGGGAGGGCGTACAATGAGCAGTTCTTC. It translates to CSVDGTSGRAYNEQFF.

The table lists this clonotype with a few counts. The chain combines TRBV30 with TRBJ1-1, with 7 bases that match TRBD1. V trimming: 8 bases; J trimming: 1 base; junction bases outside the gene matches: 7. Germline values: CDR1 GTSNPN, CDR2 SVGIG (reference sequence). The CDR3 length is 13 residues. CDR3 in amino acids: CAGDRVANTEAFF. Written as DNA, the CDR3 is TGTGCCGGTGACAGGGTCGCGAACACTGAAGCTTTCTTT.

The chain's CDR3 is CASSPLRGTYNEQFF. DNA of the CDR3: TGTGCCAGCAGCCCCCTTAGAGGGACCTACAATGAGCAGTTCTTC. The V gene is TRBV3-1, the J gene TRBJ2-1; a weak D match, TRBD2 (5 bases). The germline V gene has CDR1 LGHDT and CDR2 YNNKEL (reference sequence). The CDR3 extends over 15 amino acids. Trimming took 4 bases from V and 2 from J, leaving 12 bases between them.

On this clonotype itself: An end of the junction differs from the germline gene, which may be a read error. The genes are TRBV6-1 and TRBJ2-1; a possible D gene is TRBD2 (5 bases). This CDR3 has 14 amino acids. Germline V gene lookup returns CDR1 MNHNS and CDR2 SASEGT. CDR3 amino acids: CASREDSGYNEQFF. The CDR3 DNA reads as TGTGCCAGCAGGGAAGACTCGGGGTACAATGAGCAGTTCTTC.

J is TRBJ2-7 and V is TRBV7-9, with D uncertain. From germline, CDR1 is SEHNR and CDR2 FQNEAQ (reference sequence). This CDR3 contains 13 residues. The ends were cut back, 0 bases at V and 3 bases at J, with 6 bases in the middle. The CDR3 is CASSLANIYEQYF. As DNA, the CDR3 is TGTGCCAGCAGCTTAGCTAACATCTACGAGCAGTACTTC.

This clonotype occurred once. The V and J genes are TRBV7-9 and TRBJ2-7; D might be TRBD1 (6 bases). The germline V and J ends were trimmed by 2 bases and 4 bases, with 12 bases remaining between them. Germline-derived CDR1 and CDR2 are SEHNR and FQNEAQ (reference sequence). The CDR3 has 14 residues. CDR3 protein: CASSLRQGNYEQYF. CDR3 coding DNA: TGTGCCAGCAGCTTACGGCAGGGGAATTACGAGCAGTACTTC.

This sequence joins TRBV5-1 and TRBJ2-7; 9 bases match TRBD2. The CDR3 has 14 residues. V lost 4 bases, J lost 6 bases, and 8 bases stayed unmatched. CDR1 is SGHRS, CDR2 YFSETQ, per germline. The CDR3 loop reads CASSPLAGSREQYF. DNA for the CDR3: TGCGCCAGCAGCCCGCTAGCGGGATCTCGCGAGCAGTACTTC. Based on the CDR3 plus reference TRBV5-1 and TRBJ2-7, the full variable domain is KAGVTQTPRYLIKTRGQQVTLSCSPISGHRSVSWYQQTPGQGLQFLFEYFSETQRNKGNFPGRFSGRQFSNSRSEMNVSTLELGDSALYLCASSPLAGSREQYFGPGTRLTVT.

The chain uses TRBV7-3 and TRBJ1-1, with TRBD1 identical over 7 bases. The V gene end was trimmed by 1 base and the J gene end by 1 base; junction bases not matched to a gene: 9. This CDR3 spans 17 amino acids. From germline, CDR1 is SGHTA and CDR2 FQGTGA. This CDR3 is CASSLRPPGTANTEAFF. The CDR3 coding sequence is TGTGCCAGCAGCTTAAGGCCTCCCGGGACAGCGAACACTGAAGCTTTCTTT.

The CDR3 DNA sequence: TGCAGCGGAGGGGTAAGCTCCTACAATGAGCAGTTCTTC. Its translation: CSGGVSSYNEQFF. This chain links TRBV29-1 with TRBJ2-1; D might be TRBD1 or TRBD2, each matching 5 bases. In germline, CDR1 is SQVTM, CDR2 ANQGSEA. The CDR3 has 13 residues. Trimming took 7 bases from V and 0 from J, leaving 10 bases between them.

This clonotype was seen a few times. The chain employs TRBV3-1 and TRBJ2-7; TRBD1 aligns across 7 bases. With 0 bases clipped from V and 3 bases from J, the junction kept 8 bases outside the gene matches. Germline V gene data show CDR1 as LGHDT and CDR2 as YNNKEL (reference sequence). CDR3 length: 16 residues. DNA of the CDR3: TGTGCCAGCAGCCAAGATGTACGGACAGGATTCTACGAGCAGTACTTC. Translated, it gives CASSQDVRTGFYEQYF.

The chain couples TRBV20-1 to TRBJ2-7; unclear D gene. CDR3 length equals 13 residues. Trimming took 7 bases from V and 0 from J, leaving 13 bases between them. Germline CDR1 DFQATT, CDR2 SNEGSKA (reference sequence). This CDR3 reads CSDGIPSSYEQYF. In DNA, the CDR3 is TGCAGTGATGGAATTCCAAGCTCCTACGAGCAGTACTTC.

This rearrangement joins TRBV30 to TRBJ2-7; 10 bases map to TRBD2. Unmatched junction bases numbered 3, after V lost 2 bases and J lost 5 bases. Germline CDR1 and CDR2: GTSNPN and SVGIG (reference sequence). This CDR3 comprises 13 residues. As DNA, the CDR3 is TGTGCCTGGAGTCTAGCGGGAGCGAACGAGCAGTACTTC. This gives the protein CAWSLAGANEQYF.

The chain links TRBV19 to TRBJ1-1; D ambiguous. Trimming took off 6 bases at V and 3 bases at J, with 11 bases between the two ends. CDR3 length: 13 amino acids. Looked up from germline, CDR1 is LNHDA and CDR2 is SQIVND (reference sequence). The CDR3 DNA reads as TGTGCCAGTAGCTCCCTGTCGTACACTGAAGCTTTCTTT. Protein: CASSSLSYTEAFF.

This clonotype was observed many times. V and J are TRBV5-1 and TRBJ1-1, with 9 bases fitting TRBD1. Germline lookup yields CDR1 SGHRS and CDR2 YFSETQ. The CDR3 contains 13 residues. The V segment lost 8 bases and the J segment 3 bases; nucleotides outside the gene matches: 5. CDR3 DNA: TGCGCCAGTTACAGGGGGCGGGACACTGAAGCTTTCTTT. It is translated as CASYRGRDTEAFF.

V is TRBV12-3 or TRBV12-4 and J is TRBJ2-1; D might be TRBD2 (6 bases). This CDR3 has 17 residues. V lost 3 bases and J 0 bases, leaving 15 bases between the germline ends. DNA of the CDR3: TGTGCCAGCAGTTTCCTAATTGGGGGGTTCTCCTACAATGAGCAGTTCTTC. As protein: CASSFLIGGFSYNEQFF.

The chain joins TRBV27 to TRBJ2-7; 9 bases fit TRBD1. Germline V gives CDR1 MNHEY, CDR2 SMNVEV (reference sequence). V lost 5 bases and J lost 6; bases outside the gene matches: 8. The CDR3 sequence is 14 residues long. The CDR3 region has the DNA TGTGCCAGCAGTCTGGACAGGGGAGGCCCCGAGCAGTACTTC. This sequence encodes CASSLDRGGPEQYF.

This clonotype was found once. This sequence joins TRBV5-1 and TRBJ2-7; TRBD2 agrees at 8 bases. The CDR3 covers 16 residues. Germline CDR1 is SGHRS and CDR2 is YFSETQ. V shed 4 bases, J shed 6 bases, and the junction held 15 bases outside the gene matches. For the CDR3, the DNA is TGCGCCAGCAGCCAGGCCGTCGAGCGGGAGAACCGCGAGCAGTACTTC. Residues: CASSQAVERENREQYF.

This clonotype appeared a few times. This chain connects TRBV20-1 to TRBJ1-2; TRBD1 aligns across 10 bases. J was trimmed by 3 bases and V by 6 bases; bases with no gene match: 4. Germline CDR1 is DFQATT and CDR2 is SNEGSKA (reference sequence). CDR3 length equals 13 residues. CDR3 protein: CSAAGQGDYGYTF. CDR3 nucleotides: TGCAGTGCAGCTGGACAGGGGGACTATGGCTACACCTTC.

In its sample, this clonotype was seen a few times. The V and J genes are TRBV6-4 and TRBJ1-5, with TRBD1 identical over 7 bases. The V gene end was trimmed by 6 bases and the J gene end by 5 bases; junction bases not matched to a gene: 7. The CDR3 has 14 amino acids. Germline V gives CDR1 MRHNA, CDR2 SNTAGT. The CDR3 bases are TGTGCCAGCAGCCCAATCCAGGGGGATCAGCCCCAGCATTTT. Its translation is CASSPIQGDQPQHF.

This rearrangement joins TRBV7-9 to TRBJ2-2; 8 bases fit TRBD1. V shed 4 bases and J 9 bases; nucleotides not matched to a gene: 10. CDR3 length: 15 amino acids. CDR1 and CDR2 (germline): SEHNR, FQNEAQ (reference sequence). The CDR3 nucleotides are TGTGCCAGCAGCTCCGGACAGGGAGTAGGCAGGGAGCTGTTTTTT. Translating gives CASSSGQGVGRELFF.

This clonotype was found a few times. CDR3 nucleotides: TGCAGTGCTATGGGGACTAGCGGACGCACAGATACGCAGTATTTT. Its protein product is CSAMGTSGRTDTQYF. The V gene is TRBV20-1, the J gene TRBJ2-3; 11 bases map to TRBD2. Trimming at V came to 4 bases and at J to 1 base, leaving 4 bases not matched to a gene. In germline, CDR1 is DFQATT, CDR2 SNEGSKA (reference sequence). This CDR3 comprises 15 residues.

This clonotype was counted a few times. The V and J genes are TRBV6-2 or TRBV6-3 and TRBJ2-7, with D possibly called TRBD1 or TRBD2 (5 bases each). The CDR3 consists of 17 residues. V lost 5 bases and J 6 bases, leaving 26 bases between the germline ends. In germline, CDR1 is MNHEY, CDR2 SVGEGT. CDR3 bases: TGTGCCAGCAGTCCTCCCTGGCCCCGGGACCCAGGAGGCGAGCAGTACTTC. Translated, it gives CASSPPWPRDPGGEQYF.

The CDR3 spells CAISGDRPNTEAFF. The CDR3 coding sequence is TGTGCCATCAGTGGAGACAGGCCGAACACTGAAGCTTTCTTT. This chain connects TRBV10-3 to TRBJ1-1; a weak D match, TRBD1 (6 bases). The CDR3 loop spans 14 amino acids. The V end was cut by 4 bases, the J end by 1 base, with 10 bases between. Germline CDR1 ENHRY, CDR2 SYGVKD.

The rearrangement uses TRBV12-3 or TRBV12-4 and TRBJ2-1, with D unresolved. This CDR3 is 13 amino acids long. V lost 6 bases, J lost 8 bases, and 14 bases lay in between. CDR3 amino acids: CASRKDQPDEQFF. The CDR3, as DNA: TGTGCCAGCAGGAAAGACCAGCCCGATGAGCAGTTCTTC.

This clonotype was seen a handful of times. This chain joins TRBV29-1 and TRBJ1-1; TRBD1 matches 7 bases. Trimming took 1 base from V and 11 from J; bases not matched to a gene: 7. Germline V gene lookup returns CDR1 SQVTM and CDR2 ANQGSEA. The CDR3 is made up of 12 amino acids. The CDR3 sequence is CSVEGGGQMAFF. The CDR3, as DNA: TGCAGCGTTGAAGGGGGGGGACAGATGGCTTTCTTT.

This clonotype came up a few times. The genes are TRBV7-3 and TRBJ1-2; tentative D call: TRBD1 (5 bases). V was pared by 5 bases and J by 0 bases, with 16 bases between. The CDR3 spans 16 residues. Germline V CDR1 and CDR2: SGHTA, FQGTGA. This CDR3 is CASSRTPTETNYGYTF. The CDR3 DNA is TGTGCCAGCAGCCGAACGCCGACAGAAACTAACTATGGCTACACCTTC.

Only a few counts were recorded for this clonotype. The V and J genes are TRBV12-3 or TRBV12-4 and TRBJ2-1; TRBD2 agrees at 8 bases. The V segment lost 4 bases and the J segment 9 bases; nucleotides outside the gene matches: 8. The CDR3 consists of 14 residues. The CDR3 loop is CASSSPGRVGEQFF. Here the CDR3 DNA reads TGTGCCAGCAGTTCCCCCGGGAGGGTAGGTGAGCAGTTCTTC.